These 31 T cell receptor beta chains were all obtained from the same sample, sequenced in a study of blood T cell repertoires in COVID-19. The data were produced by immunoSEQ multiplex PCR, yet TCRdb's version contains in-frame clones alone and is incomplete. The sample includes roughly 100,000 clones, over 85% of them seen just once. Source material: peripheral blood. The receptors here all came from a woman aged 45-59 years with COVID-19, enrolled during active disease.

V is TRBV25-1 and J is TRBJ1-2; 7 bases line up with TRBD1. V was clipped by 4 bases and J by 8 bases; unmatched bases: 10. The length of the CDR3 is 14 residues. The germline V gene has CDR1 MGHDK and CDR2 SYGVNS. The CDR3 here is CASSAVQGREGYTF. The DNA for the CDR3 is TGTGCCAGCAGTGCCGTACAGGGGAGAGAGGGCTACACCTTC.

The CDR3 nucleotides are TGTGCCAGCAGCCTGACAGGGGGCAATTACGAGCAGTACTTC. This encodes CASSLTGGNYEQYF. The chain is built from TRBV11-2 and TRBJ2-7, with TRBD1 matching 10 bases. The germline gives CDR1 SGHAT, CDR2 FQNNGV. The CDR3 is 14 residues long. V shed 5 bases and J 4 bases; nucleotides not matched to a gene: 5.

The CDR3 nucleotides are TGTGCCAGCAGTGAGGAGACAGGGATGGTCGGCTACGAGCAGTACGTC. This codes for CASSEETGMVGYEQYV. The chain joins TRBV2 to TRBJ2-7; 7 positions match TRBD1. Looked up from germline, CDR1 is SNHLY and CDR2 is FYNNEI. V shed 3 bases and J 3 bases; nucleotides not matched to a gene: 11. This CDR3 has 16 residues.

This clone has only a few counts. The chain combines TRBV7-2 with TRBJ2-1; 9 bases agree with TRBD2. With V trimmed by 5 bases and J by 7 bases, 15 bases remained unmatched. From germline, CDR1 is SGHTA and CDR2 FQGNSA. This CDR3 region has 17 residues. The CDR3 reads CASSPIRLAVGGNEQFF. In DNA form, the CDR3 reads TGTGCCAGCAGCCCGATCAGACTAGCGGTGGGGGGGAATGAGCAGTTCTTC.

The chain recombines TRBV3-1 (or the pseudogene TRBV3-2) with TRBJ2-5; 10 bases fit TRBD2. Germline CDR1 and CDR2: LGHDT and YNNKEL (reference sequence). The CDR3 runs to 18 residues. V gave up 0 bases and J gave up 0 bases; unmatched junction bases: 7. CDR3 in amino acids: CASSQDPLAGAYQETQYF. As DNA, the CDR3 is TGTGCCAGCAGCCAAGATCCGCTAGCGGGGGCGTACCAAGAGACCCAGTACTTC.

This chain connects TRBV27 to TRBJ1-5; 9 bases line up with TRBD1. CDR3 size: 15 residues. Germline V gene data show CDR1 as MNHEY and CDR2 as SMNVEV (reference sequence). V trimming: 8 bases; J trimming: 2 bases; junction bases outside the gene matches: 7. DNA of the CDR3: TGTGCCAGCCGGGGGGGACAGGGACGCAATCAGCCCCAGCATTTT. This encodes CASRGGQGRNQPQHF.

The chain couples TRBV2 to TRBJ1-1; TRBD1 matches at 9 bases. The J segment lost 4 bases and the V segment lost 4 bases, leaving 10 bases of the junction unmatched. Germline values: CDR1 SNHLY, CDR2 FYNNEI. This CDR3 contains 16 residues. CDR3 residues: CASSARSTGGLTEAFF. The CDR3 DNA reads TGTGCCAGCAGTGCTAGGTCGACAGGGGGACTCACTGAAGCTTTCTTT.

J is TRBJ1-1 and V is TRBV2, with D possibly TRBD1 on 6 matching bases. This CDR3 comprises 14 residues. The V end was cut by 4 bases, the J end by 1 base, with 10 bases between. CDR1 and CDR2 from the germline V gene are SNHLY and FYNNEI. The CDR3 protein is CASSVGARNTEAFF. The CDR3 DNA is TGTGCCAGCAGTGTGGGGGCTCGGAACACTGAAGCTTTCTTT.

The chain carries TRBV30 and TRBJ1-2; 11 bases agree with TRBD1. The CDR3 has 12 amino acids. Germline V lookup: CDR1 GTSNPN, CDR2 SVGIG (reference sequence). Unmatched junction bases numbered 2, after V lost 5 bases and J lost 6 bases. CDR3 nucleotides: TGTGCCTGGGGACAGGGGGCCCATGGCTACACCTTC. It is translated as CAWGQGAHGYTF.

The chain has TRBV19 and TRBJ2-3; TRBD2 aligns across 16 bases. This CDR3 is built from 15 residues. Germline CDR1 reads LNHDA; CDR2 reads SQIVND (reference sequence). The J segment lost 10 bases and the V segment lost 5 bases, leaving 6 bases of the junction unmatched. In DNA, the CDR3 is TGTGCCAGTAGTCTCGGGACTAGCGGGGGGGCCTCGCAGTATTTT. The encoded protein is CASSLGTSGGASQYF.

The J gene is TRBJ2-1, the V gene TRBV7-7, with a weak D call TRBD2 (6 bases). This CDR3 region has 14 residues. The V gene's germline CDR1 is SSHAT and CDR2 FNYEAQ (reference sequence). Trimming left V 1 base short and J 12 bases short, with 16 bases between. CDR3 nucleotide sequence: TGTGCCAGCAGCTTAGAGGGCCAGCGGGCCCGGCAGTTCTTC. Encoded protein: CASSLEGQRARQFF.

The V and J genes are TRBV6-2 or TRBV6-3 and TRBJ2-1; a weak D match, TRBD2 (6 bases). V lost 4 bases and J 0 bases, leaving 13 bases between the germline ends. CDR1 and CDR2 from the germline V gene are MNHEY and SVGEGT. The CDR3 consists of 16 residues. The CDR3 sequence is CASSSNRGTSYNEQFF. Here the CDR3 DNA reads TGTGCCAGCAGTTCGAACCGGGGGACCTCCTACAATGAGCAGTTCTTC.

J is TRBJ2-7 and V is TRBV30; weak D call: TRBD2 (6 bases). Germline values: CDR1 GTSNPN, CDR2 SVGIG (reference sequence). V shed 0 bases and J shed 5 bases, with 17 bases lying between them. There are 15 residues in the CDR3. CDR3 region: CAWSVLRQGGDEQYF. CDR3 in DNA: TGTGCCTGGAGTGTACTAAGGCAGGGCGGGGACGAGCAGTACTTC.

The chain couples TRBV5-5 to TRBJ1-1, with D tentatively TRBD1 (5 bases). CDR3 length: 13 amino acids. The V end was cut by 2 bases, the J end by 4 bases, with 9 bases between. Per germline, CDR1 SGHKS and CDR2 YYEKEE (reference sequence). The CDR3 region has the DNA TGTGCCAGCAGCTTCGTCGGGGGCACTGAAGCTTTCTTT. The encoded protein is CASSFVGGTEAFF.

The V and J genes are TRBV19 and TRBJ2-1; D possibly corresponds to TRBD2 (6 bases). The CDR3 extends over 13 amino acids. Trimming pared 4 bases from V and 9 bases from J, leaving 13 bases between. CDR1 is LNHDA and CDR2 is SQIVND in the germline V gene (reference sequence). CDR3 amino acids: CASSTMAGSEQFF. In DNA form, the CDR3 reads TGTGCCAGTAGTACTATGGCGGGGTCTGAGCAGTTCTTC.

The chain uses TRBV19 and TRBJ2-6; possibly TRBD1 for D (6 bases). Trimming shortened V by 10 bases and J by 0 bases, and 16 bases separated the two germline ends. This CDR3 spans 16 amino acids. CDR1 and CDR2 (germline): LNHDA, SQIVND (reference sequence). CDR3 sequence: CATSDRPASGANVLTF. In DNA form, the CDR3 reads TGTGCCACAAGTGACAGGCCCGCCTCTGGGGCCAACGTCCTGACTTTC.

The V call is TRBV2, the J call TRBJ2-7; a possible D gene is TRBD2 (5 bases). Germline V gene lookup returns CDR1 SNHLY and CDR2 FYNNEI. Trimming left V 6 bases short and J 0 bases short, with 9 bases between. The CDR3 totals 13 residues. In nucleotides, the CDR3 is TGTGCCAGCAGGAGAGGGCTCTCCTACGAGCAGTACGTC. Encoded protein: CASRRGLSYEQYV.

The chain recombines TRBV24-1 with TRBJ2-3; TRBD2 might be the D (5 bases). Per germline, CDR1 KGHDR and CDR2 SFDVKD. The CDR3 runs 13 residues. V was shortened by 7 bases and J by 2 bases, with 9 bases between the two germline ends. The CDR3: CATRGRDTDTQYF. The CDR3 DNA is TGTGCCACCAGAGGGAGAGACACAGATACGCAGTATTTT.

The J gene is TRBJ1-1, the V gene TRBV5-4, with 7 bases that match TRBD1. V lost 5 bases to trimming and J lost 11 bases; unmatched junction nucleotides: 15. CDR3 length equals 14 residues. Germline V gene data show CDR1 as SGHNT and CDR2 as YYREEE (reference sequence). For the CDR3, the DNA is TGTGCCAGCAGTTCTGCCCGAACAGGGGACGGGGCTTTCTTT. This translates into CASSSARTGDGAFF. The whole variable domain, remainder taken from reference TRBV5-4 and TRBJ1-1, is ETGVTQSPTHLIKTRGQQVTLRCSSQSGHNTVSWYQQALGQGPQFIFQYYREEENGRGNFPPRFSGLQFPNYSSELNVNALELDDSALYLCASSSARTGDGAFFGQGTRLTVV.

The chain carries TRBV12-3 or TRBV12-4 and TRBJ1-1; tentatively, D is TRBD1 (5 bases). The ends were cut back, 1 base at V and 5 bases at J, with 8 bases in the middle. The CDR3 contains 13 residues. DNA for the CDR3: TGTGCCAGCAGTTTAGACGGGGGAACTGAAGCTTTCTTT. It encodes CASSLDGGTEAFF.

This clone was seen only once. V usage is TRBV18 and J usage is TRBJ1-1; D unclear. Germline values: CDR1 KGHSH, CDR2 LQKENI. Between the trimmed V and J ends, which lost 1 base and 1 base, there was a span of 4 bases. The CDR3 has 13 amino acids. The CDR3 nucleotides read TGTGCCAGCTCACCACAGAGGAACACTGAAGCTTTCTTT. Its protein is CASSPQRNTEAFF.

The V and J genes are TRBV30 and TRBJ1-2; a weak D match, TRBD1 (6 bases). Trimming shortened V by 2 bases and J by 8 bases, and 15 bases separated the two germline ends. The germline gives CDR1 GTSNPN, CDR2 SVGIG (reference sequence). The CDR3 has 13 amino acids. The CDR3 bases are TGTGCCTGGAGTTTGGACAGATCGGGGGGCTACACCTTC. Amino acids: CAWSLDRSGGYTF.

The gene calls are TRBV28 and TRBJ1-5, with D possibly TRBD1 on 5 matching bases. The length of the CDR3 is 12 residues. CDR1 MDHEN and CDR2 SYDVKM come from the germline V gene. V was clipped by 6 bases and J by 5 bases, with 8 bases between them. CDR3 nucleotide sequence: TGTGCCAGCAGACAGGATTATCAGCCCCAGCATTTT. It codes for CASRQDYQPQHF.

CDR3 residues: CASSLEPGMNTEAFF. The CDR3 DNA reads as TGCGCCAGCAGCTTGGAACCAGGGATGAACACTGAAGCTTTCTTT. The chain joins TRBV5-1 to TRBJ1-1, with a tentative D call TRBD1 (5 bases). In germline, CDR1 is SGHRS, CDR2 YFSETQ. The V end was cut by 0 bases, the J end by 0 bases, with 9 bases between. The CDR3 contains 15 residues.

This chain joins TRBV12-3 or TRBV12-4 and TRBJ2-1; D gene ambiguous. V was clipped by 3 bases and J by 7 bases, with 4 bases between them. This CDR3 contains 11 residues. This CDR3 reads CASSFGNEQFF. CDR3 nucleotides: TGTGCCAGCAGTTTCGGGAATGAGCAGTTCTTC.

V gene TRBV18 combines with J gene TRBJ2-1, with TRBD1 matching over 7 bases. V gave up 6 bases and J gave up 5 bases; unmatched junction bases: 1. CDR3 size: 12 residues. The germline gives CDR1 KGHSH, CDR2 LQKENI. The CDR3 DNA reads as TGTGCCAGCTCGACAGGGAACAATGAGCAGTTCTTC. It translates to CASSTGNNEQFF.

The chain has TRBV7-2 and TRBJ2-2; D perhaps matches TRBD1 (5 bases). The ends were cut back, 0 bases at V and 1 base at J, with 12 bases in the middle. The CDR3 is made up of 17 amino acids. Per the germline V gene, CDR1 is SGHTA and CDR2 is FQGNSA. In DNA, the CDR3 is TGTGCCAGCAGCTTAGCGCAAGGGGTTCTGAACACCGGGGAGCTGTTTTTT. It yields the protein CASSLAQGVLNTGELFF. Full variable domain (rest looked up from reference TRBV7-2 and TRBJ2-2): GAGVSQSPSNKVTEKGKDVELRCDPISGHTALYWYRQSLGQGLEFLIYFQGNSAPDKSGLPSDRFSAERTGGSVSTLTIQRTQQEDSAVYLCASSLAQGVLNTGELFFGEGSRLTVL.

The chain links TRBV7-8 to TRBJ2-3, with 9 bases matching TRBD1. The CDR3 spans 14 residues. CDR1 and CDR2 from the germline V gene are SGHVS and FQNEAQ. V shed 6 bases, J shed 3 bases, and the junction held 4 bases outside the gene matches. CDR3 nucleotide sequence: TGTGCCAGCAGTCAAGGACAGGGGACAGATACGCAGTATTTT. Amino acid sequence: CASSQGQGTDTQYF.

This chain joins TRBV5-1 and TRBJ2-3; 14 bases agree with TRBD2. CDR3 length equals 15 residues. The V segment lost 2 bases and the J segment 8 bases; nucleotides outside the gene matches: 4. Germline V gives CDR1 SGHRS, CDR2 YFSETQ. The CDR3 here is CASSFDGLAGGTQYF. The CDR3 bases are TGCGCCAGCAGCTTTGACGGACTAGCGGGAGGTACGCAGTATTTT.

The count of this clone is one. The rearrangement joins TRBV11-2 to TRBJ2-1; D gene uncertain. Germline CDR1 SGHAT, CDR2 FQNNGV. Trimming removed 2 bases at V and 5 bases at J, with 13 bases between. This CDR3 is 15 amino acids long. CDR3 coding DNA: TGTGCCAGCAGCTTACGACTCCCCCCGAACAATGAGCAGTTCTTC. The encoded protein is CASSLRLPPNNEQFF.

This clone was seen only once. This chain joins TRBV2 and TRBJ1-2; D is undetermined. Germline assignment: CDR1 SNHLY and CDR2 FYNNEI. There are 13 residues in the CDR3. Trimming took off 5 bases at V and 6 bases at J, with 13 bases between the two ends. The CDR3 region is CASSPDLVNGYTF. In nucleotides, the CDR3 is TGTGCCAGCAGTCCCGACCTAGTTAATGGCTACACCTTC.